Here is one T cell receptor (beta chain) with its context. Its specificity is unknown. These data are taken from a study of graft-versus-host responses after intestinal transplantation. Findings and limits, study-wide: Ileal or blood samples showed some GvH clones first, and such clones were also found in recipient marrow.

Libraries were prepared by immunoSEQ multiplex PCR; TCRdb keeps only in-frame clonotypes and omits some of them. The sample has over 80,000 clones; around 88% are singletons. Here the sequenced sample was PBMCs, taken 255 days after intestinal transplant. The source is a human patient who received an intestinal transplant, so some T cells may come from the graft donor.

The CDR3 DNA is TGTGCCACCAGCAGAGCTGCAGACCCCACCTACGAGCAGTACTTC. It specifies CATSRAADPTYEQYF. The chain couples TRBV15 to TRBJ2-7; no clear D. Trimming took 1 base from V and 2 from J, leaving 12 bases between them. Germline V gives CDR1 LNHNV, CDR2 YYDKDF (reference sequence). This CDR3 comprises 15 residues. Variable domain in full (rest from reference TRBV15 and TRBJ2-7): DAMVIQNPRYQVTQFGKPVTLSCSQTLNHNVMYWYQQKSSQAPKLLFHYYDKDFNNEADTPDNFQSRRPNTSFCFLDIRSPGLGDTAMYLCATSRAADPTYEQYFGPGTRLTVT.